These T cell receptor beta chains were read from a single sample in a study of monozygotic twins with inflammatory bowel disease. With the 5' RACE reads reprocessed, TCRdb shows one record per CDR3 protein and no DNA. Its listing shows approximately 400,000 distinct CDR3 sequences. The sequenced material came from blood. The receptors were gathered from a human donor with ulcerative colitis or Crohn's disease, or a healthy co-twin of an affected twin (not recorded which). Each CDR3 is given with its conserved first and last residue. Each record gives: J gene, CDR3 length, V gene, CDR3 protein.

j_gene: TRBJ1-2; len: 14; v_gene: TRBV12-3/TRBV12-4; CDR3aa: CASRPADRDYGYTF
j_gene: TRBJ2-7; len: 14; v_gene: TRBV5-6; CDR3aa: CASSLEGQSYEQYF
j_gene: TRBJ2-5; len: 13; v_gene: TRBV6-6; CDR3aa: CASSLRNQETQYF
j_gene: TRBJ1-5; len: 16; v_gene: TRBV20-1; CDR3aa: CSARPPGSTGGQPQHF
j_gene: TRBJ2-7; len: 14; v_gene: TRBV5-4; CDR3aa: CASSLVGMSYEQYF
j_gene: TRBJ1-2; len: 13; v_gene: TRBV27; CDR3aa: CASSLDRSYGYTF
j_gene: TRBJ1-5; len: 13; v_gene: TRBV7-6; CDR3aa: CASSSDGYQPQHF
j_gene: TRBJ1-6; len: 14; v_gene: TRBV7-9; CDR3aa: CASSLGWGGSPLHF
j_gene: TRBJ2-3; len: 15; v_gene: TRBV7-8; CDR3aa: CASRSLSFSTDTQYF
j_gene: TRBJ2-5; len: 16; v_gene: TRBV7-2; CDR3aa: CASSFRNRGPQETQYF
j_gene: TRBJ2-3; len: 16; v_gene: TRBV6-1; CDR3aa: CASRPLAGASTDTQYF
j_gene: TRBJ2-3; len: 14; v_gene: TRBV28; CDR3aa: CASSGGGHTDTQYF
j_gene: TRBJ1-2; len: 14; v_gene: TRBV19; CDR3aa: CASSIDRGNYGYTF
j_gene: TRBJ2-7; len: 15; v_gene: TRBV7-6; CDR3aa: CASSPIGQSSYEQYF
j_gene: TRBJ1-1; len: 12; v_gene: TRBV5-1; CDR3aa: CASSLDRVRAFF
j_gene: TRBJ2-1; len: 15; v_gene: TRBV24-1; CDR3aa: CATSDVSGSGFEQFF
j_gene: TRBJ2-1; len: 16; v_gene: TRBV7-3; CDR3aa: CASRPGGAGGLNEQFF
j_gene: TRBJ2-4; len: 13; v_gene: TRBV19; CDR3aa: CASSMGSKNIQYF
j_gene: TRBJ2-1; len: 14; v_gene: TRBV3-1; CDR3aa: CASSHTWTGGHPFF
j_gene: TRBJ1-1; len: 12; v_gene: TRBV6-2/TRBV6-3; CDR3aa: CASSRVITEAFF
j_gene: TRBJ1-1; len: 14; v_gene: TRBV5-1; CDR3aa: CASSLVGENTEAFF
j_gene: TRBJ2-1; len: 14; v_gene: TRBV7-9; CDR3aa: CASYEQGGYNEQFF
j_gene: TRBJ1-1; len: 14; v_gene: TRBV7-2; CDR3aa: CASSDTALNTEAFF
j_gene: TRBJ1-6; len: 13; v_gene: TRBV7-9; CDR3aa: CASRGQVNSPLHF
j_gene: TRBJ1-2; len: 16; v_gene: TRBV5-1; CDR3aa: CASSLEVFSRDYGYTF
j_gene: TRBJ1-2; len: 16; v_gene: TRBV14; CDR3aa: CASSQDGTGADYGYTF
j_gene: TRBJ2-7; len: 15; v_gene: TRBV4-3; CDR3aa: CASSQDWSASYEQYF
j_gene: TRBJ1-3; len: 16; v_gene: TRBV4-1; CDR3aa: CASSQPDRGRGNTIYF
j_gene: TRBJ1-5; len: 13; v_gene: TRBV7-2; CDR3aa: CASSEGMDQPQHF
j_gene: TRBJ2-1; len: 15; v_gene: TRBV9; CDR3aa: CASSVETSSYNEQFF
j_gene: TRBJ2-1; len: 11; v_gene: TRBV5-1; CDR3aa: CASSLANEQFF
j_gene: TRBJ2-3; len: 13; v_gene: TRBV20-1; CDR3aa: CTPGGGPQDTQYF
j_gene: TRBJ2-7; len: 16; v_gene: TRBV5-1; CDR3aa: CASSLTPRFDGYEQYF
j_gene: TRBJ2-2; len: 15; v_gene: TRBV21-1; CDR3aa: CASSRTGGGTGELFF
j_gene: TRBJ2-1; len: 13; v_gene: TRBV5-4; CDR3aa: CASSLVGDREQFF
j_gene: TRBJ1-1; len: 15; v_gene: TRBV20-1; CDR3aa: CSVLPGGGAYTEAFF
j_gene: TRBJ1-2; len: 15; v_gene: TRBV9; CDR3aa: CASSAPPPGEDGYTF
j_gene: TRBJ1-2; len: 15; v_gene: TRBV10-3; CDR3aa: CAISESGQSVYGYTF
j_gene: TRBJ2-1; len: 15; v_gene: TRBV18; CDR3aa: CASSPGITGGYEQFF
j_gene: TRBJ1-2; len: 14; v_gene: TRBV3-1; CDR3aa: CASNRTGLNYGYTF
j_gene: TRBJ2-1; len: 15; v_gene: TRBV9; CDR3aa: CASSVELGDYNEQFF
j_gene: TRBJ2-7; len: 14; v_gene: TRBV6-1; CDR3aa: CASSEGLLLREQYF
j_gene: TRBJ1-2; len: 12; v_gene: TRBV12-3/TRBV12-4; CDR3aa: CASSLRFQGYTF
j_gene: TRBJ2-1; len: 20; v_gene: TRBV5-3; CDR3aa: CARSLGGTSGRSRSYNEQFF
j_gene: TRBJ2-1; len: 16; v_gene: TRBV2; CDR3aa: CASSEGRTVSYNEQFF
j_gene: TRBJ1-1; len: 15; v_gene: TRBV5-5; CDR3aa: CASSTQTGQGFIAFF
j_gene: TRBJ1-2; len: 15; v_gene: TRBV5-1; CDR3aa: CTSSLEGPSNYGYTF
j_gene: TRBJ2-1; len: 14; v_gene: TRBV20-1; CDR3aa: CSARETNYYNEQFF
j_gene: TRBJ2-1; len: 19; v_gene: TRBV6-2/TRBV6-3; CDR3aa: CASSYSTDPLRSSYNEQFF
j_gene: TRBJ1-5; len: 15; v_gene: TRBV9; CDR3aa: CASSVGGDLNQPQHF
j_gene: TRBJ2-7; len: 11; v_gene: TRBV20-1; CDR3aa: CSVQQIHEQYF
j_gene: TRBJ2-3; len: 12; v_gene: TRBV27; CDR3aa: CASSVVTDTQYF
j_gene: TRBJ2-3; len: 16; v_gene: TRBV7-2; CDR3aa: CASSLVRGTGADTQYF
j_gene: TRBJ2-1; len: 18; v_gene: TRBV11-2; CDR3aa: CASSLGLAGGGLFNEQFF
j_gene: TRBJ1-2; len: 13; v_gene: TRBV4-3; CDR3aa: CASSQDRYYGYTF
j_gene: TRBJ2-3; len: 12; v_gene: TRBV7-9; CDR3aa: CASSLMGYTQYF
j_gene: TRBJ1-2; len: 14; v_gene: TRBV6-1; CDR3aa: CASSDNTGTYGYTF